The clone carrying this TCR beta chain was recorded only once. Its target is unknown. The CDR3 consists of 14 residues. Germline CDR1 and CDR2: MNHEY and SVGAGI. V lost 6 bases to trimming and J lost 5 bases, with 11 bases between them. The sample is drawn from a study of cytomegalovirus exposure and HLA in healthy donors. Study-wide results and caveats: Researchers left out some V segments, among them TRBV6-2 and TRBV6-3, as indistinguishable. Among TCR beta chains, those listed as cytomegalovirus-associated numbered over 150.

Primers: 60 Vbeta forward and 13 Jbeta reverse. Original processing methods: Among the unique TCR beta chains that a later analysis counted, about 86 million in all, about 11 million were shared. The assay was immunoSEQ multiplex PCR, and TCRdb's table has in-frame clones only and misses some. That table is the source of V, J and clone size, and D and trimming were worked out from the DNA. The table shows 170,000 or so clones, with 70% to 85% occurring only once. This TCR came from an older woman in good health and CMV-seropositive. The genes are TRBV6-5 and TRBJ1-6; D remains ambiguous. Material: PBMCs. In nucleotides, the CDR3 is TGTGCCAGCAGCCCGGGAGTTGATAATTCACCCCTCCACTTT. Translation gives CASSPGVDNSPLHF.